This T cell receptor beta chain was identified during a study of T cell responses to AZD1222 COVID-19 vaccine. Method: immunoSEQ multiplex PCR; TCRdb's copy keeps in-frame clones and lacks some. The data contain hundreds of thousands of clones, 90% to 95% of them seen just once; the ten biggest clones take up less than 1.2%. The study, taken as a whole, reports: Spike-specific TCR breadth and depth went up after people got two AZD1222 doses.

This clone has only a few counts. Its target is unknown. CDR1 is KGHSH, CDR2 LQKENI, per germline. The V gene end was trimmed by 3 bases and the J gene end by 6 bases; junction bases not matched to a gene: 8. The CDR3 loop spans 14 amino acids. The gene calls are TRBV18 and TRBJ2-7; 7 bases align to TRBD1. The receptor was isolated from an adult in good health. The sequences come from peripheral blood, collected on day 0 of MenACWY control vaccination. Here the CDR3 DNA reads TGTGCCAGCTCACCTCCAGGACAGGCGGGCGAGCAGTACTTC. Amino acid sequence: CASSPPGQAGEQYF.